What follows is one T cell receptor beta chain and its context. The sample holds a few counts of this clonotype. This clone's antigen is unknown. No much larger clonotype is one base removed from it; base qualities were not supplied. The germline V gene (reference sequence) supplies CDR1 DFQATT and CDR2 SNEGSKA. The junction shows trimming of 4 bases on V and 7 bases on J, and the gene matches do not reach 7 bases of it. There are 13 amino acids in the CDR3, from cysteine to phenylalanine inclusive. Only the CDR3 region is kept as DNA, spanning 39 bases read in frame from base 1. These data originate in a study (dated by TCRdb to about 2015). In the study overall: The study tested whether tumor-infiltrating Tregs in breast cancer are recruited from blood Tregs or converted in situ from other CD4+ T cell subsets.

Full-length TCR variable regions were amplified by 5' RACE PCR with constant-region reverse primers, followed by semi-nested PCR with Nested Universal Primer A. The ReliaPrep RNA Cell Miniprep System was used to extract total RNA, which was then reverse transcribed into 5'RACE-ready cDNA with the SMARTer RACE 5'/3' Kit. An Illumina MiSeq was used to sequence the full-length TCR alpha and beta libraries, which had been barcoded with multiplex adaptors. For the original study's pipeline: For each of nine subset-tissue groups, sequencing data from the five patients were combined, and the groups were compared by unsupervised clustering of TCR gene usage. Repertoire similarity was calculated with the Morisita-Horn index, weighting shared sequences by their contribution to each repertoire. The public reads were reprocessed in TCRdb via fastp at Q25 and MiXCR, keeping in-frame beta chains. Each CDR3 protein appears once, grouped with its most common genes and DNA. The V and J calls shown here were made by TCRdb, not taken from the authors' results. This sample comprises 55,000 to 70,000 distinct CDR3 sequences, roughly 28% of them detected only once. Of the sample, roughly 3% falls within the top ten clones.

Points the paper makes about the study in general: The greatest overlap of tumor-infiltrating Treg TCR alpha and beta sequences was observed with tumor naive CD4+ T cells, followed by blood naive CD4+ T cells. Tumor memory CD4+ T cell TCR gene usage was found to cluster with blood and lymph node memory CD4+ cells and with lymph node naive CD4+ cells. Rather than covering whole repertoires, validation in the larger cohort was restricted to a single TCR beta V-J rearrangement.

CD4+CD45RO+CD25- cells were isolated as memory CD4+ T cells. Tregs, naive and memory CD4+ T cells from tumor, blood and ipsilateral draining lymph nodes of 5 or 6 breast cancer patients underwent full-length TCR alpha and beta sequencing. Tumor tissue and lymph nodes obtained from ipsilateral axillary dissection were perfused with PBS, minced and then digested with collagenase I and hyaluronidase. A purity exceeding 90% was confirmed by FACS for the sorted cell populations. Sequencing input: tumor-infiltrating memory CD4+ T cells sorted from the breast tumor. Reading the label with the study, this specimen's cell subset or site is: memory CD4+ T cells, CD4+CD45RO+CD25-. The receptor was derived from a female donor with breast cancer. Rearrangement joined TRBV20-1 to TRBJ1-1, and TRBD1 matches 9 of the central bases. The DNA is as follows: TGCAGTGCTATAGGGACAGGGAGGATTGAAGCTTTCTTT. Translated, this gives CSAIGTGRIEAFF.